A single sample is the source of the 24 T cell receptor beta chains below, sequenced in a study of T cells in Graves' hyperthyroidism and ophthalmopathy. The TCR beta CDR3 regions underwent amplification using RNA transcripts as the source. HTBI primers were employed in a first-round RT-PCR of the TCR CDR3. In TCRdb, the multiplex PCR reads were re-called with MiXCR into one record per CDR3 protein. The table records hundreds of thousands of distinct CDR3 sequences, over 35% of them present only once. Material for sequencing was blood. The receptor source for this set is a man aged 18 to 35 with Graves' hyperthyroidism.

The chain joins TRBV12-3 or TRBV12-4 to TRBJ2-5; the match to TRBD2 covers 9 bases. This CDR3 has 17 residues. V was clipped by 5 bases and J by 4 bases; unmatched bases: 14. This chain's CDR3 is CASSPDRRTSVGETQYF. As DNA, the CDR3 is TGTGCCAGCAGTCCCGACCGCCGGACTAGCGTTGGAGAGACCCAGTACTTC.

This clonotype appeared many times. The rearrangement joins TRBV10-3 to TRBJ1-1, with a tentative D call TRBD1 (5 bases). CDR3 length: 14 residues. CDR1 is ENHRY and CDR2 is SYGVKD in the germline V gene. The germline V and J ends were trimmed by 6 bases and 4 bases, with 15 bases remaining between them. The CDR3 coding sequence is TGTGCCATCAGCAGACAGCGGGGGAGCACTGAAGCTTTCTTT. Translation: CAISRQRGSTEAFF.

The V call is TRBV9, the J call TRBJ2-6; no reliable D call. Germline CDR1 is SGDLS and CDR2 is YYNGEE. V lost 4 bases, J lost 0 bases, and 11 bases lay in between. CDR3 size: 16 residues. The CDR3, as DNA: TGTGCCAGCAGCACCCGACGGTCCTCTGGGGCCAACGTCCTGACTTTC. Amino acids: CASSTRRSSGANVLTF.

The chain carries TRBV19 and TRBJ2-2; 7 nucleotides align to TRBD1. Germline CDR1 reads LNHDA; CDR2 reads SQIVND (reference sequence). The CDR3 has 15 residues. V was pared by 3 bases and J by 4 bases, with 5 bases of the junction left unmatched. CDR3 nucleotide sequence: TGTGCCAGTAGTATGGACAGGAGCGGCACCGGGGAGCTGTTTTTT. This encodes CASSMDRSGTGELFF.

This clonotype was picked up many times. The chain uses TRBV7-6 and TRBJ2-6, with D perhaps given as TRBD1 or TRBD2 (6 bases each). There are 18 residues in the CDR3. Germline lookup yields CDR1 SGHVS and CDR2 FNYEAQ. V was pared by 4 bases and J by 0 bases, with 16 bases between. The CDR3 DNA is TGTGCCAGCAGCTCGTGGGGGGACATGGACTCTGGGGCCAACGTCCTGACTTTC. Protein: CASSSWGDMDSGANVLTF.

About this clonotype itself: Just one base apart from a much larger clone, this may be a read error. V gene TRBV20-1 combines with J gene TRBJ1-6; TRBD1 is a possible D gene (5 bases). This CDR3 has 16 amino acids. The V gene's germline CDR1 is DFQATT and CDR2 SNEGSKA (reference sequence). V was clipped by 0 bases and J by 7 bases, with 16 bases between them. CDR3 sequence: CSARDLQGDINSPLHF. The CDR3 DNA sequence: TGCAGTGCTAGAGATTTGCAGGGCGACATCAATTCACCCCTCCACTTT.

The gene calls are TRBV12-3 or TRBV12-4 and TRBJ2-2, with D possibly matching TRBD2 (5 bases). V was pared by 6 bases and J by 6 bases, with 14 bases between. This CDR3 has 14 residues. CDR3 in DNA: TGTGCCAGCAGGGAAGCGGTGGCGGCCGGGGAGCTGTTTTTT. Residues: CASREAVAAGELFF.

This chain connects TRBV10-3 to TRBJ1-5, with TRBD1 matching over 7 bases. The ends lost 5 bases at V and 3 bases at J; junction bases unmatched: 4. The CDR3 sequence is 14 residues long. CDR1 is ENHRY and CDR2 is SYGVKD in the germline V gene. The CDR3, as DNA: TGTGCCATCAGTAAACAGGGGATCAATCAGCCCCAGCATTTT. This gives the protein CAISKQGINQPQHF.

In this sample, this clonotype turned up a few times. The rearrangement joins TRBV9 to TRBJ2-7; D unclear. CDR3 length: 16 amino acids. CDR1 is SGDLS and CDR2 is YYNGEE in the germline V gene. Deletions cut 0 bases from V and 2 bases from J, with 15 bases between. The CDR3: CASSVAGSGYTYEQYF. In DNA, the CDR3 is TGTGCCAGCAGCGTAGCTGGGTCAGGTTATACCTACGAGCAGTACTTC.

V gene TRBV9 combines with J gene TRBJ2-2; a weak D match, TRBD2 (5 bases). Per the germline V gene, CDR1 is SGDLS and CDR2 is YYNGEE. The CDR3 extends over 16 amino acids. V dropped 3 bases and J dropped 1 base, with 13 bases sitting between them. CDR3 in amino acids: CASSAQDRGNTGELFF. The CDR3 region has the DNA TGTGCCAGCAGCGCCCAGGATCGGGGGAACACCGGGGAGCTGTTTTTT. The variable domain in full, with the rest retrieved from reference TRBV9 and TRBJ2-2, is DSGVTQTPKHLITATGQRVTLRCSPRSGDLSVYWYQQSLDQGLQFLIQYYNGEERAKGNILERFSAQQFPDLHSELNLSSLELGDSALYFCASSAQDRGNTGELFFGEGSRLTVL.

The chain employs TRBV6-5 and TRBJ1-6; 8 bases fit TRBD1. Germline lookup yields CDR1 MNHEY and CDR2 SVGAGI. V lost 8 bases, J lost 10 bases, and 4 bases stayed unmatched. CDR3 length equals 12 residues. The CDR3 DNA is TGTGCCAGCGGACAGGGTTACTCACCCCTCCACTTT. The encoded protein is CASGQGYSPLHF.

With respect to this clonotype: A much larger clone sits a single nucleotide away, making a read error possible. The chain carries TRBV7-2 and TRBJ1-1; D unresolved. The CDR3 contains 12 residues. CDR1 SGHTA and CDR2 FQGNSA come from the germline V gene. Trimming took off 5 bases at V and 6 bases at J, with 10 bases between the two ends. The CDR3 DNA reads TGTGCCAGCAGCCTCCCTTATGCTGAAGCTTTCTTT. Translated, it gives CASSLPYAEAFF.

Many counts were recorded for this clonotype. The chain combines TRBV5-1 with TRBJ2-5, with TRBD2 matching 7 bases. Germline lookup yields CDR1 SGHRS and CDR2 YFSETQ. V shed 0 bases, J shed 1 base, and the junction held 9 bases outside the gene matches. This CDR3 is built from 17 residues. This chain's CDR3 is CASSLGGSGAPQETQYF. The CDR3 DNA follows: TGCGCCAGCAGCTTGGGAGGCAGCGGGGCGCCCCAAGAGACCCAGTACTTC.

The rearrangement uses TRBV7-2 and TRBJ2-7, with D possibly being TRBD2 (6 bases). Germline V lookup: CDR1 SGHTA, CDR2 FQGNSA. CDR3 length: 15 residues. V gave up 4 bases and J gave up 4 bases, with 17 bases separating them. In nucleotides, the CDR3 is TGTGCCAGCAGCTCTGCGGGGCGTGGGAGGTACGAGCAGTACTTC. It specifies CASSSAGRGRYEQYF.

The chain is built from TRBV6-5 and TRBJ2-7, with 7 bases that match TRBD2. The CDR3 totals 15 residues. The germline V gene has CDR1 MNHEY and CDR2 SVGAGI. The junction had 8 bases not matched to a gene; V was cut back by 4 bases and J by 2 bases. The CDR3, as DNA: TGTGCCAGCAGTTCGGAACGGGACTACCCCTACGAGCAGTACTTC. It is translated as CASSSERDYPYEQYF.

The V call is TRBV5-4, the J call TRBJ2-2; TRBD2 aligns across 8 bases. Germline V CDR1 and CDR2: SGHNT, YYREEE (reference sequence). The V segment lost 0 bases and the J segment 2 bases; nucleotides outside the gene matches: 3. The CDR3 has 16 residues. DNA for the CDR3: TGTGCCAGCAGCTTGGGCGGGACTAGAAACACCGGGGAGCTGTTTTTT. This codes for CASSLGGTRNTGELFF.

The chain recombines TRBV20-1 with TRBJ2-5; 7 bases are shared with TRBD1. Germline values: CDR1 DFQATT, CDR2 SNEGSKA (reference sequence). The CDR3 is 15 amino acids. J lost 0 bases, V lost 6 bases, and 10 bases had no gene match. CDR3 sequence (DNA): TGCAGTGCCGACAGGGTCGAGGAGTACCAAGAGACCCAGTACTTC. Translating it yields CSADRVEEYQETQYF.

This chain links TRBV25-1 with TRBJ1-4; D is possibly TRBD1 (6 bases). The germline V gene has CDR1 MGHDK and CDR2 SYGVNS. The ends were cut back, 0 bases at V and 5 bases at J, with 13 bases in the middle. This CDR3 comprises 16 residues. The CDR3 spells CASSEYSGAGNEKLFF. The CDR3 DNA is TGTGCCAGCAGTGAATATTCAGGGGCCGGGAATGAAAAACTGTTTTTT.

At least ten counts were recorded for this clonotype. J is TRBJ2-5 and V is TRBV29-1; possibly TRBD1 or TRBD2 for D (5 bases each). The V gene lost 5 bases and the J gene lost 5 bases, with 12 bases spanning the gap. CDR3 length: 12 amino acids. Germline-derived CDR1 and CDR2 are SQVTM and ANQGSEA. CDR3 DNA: TGCAGCGTTCGAAGGGACGAGGAGACCCAGTACTTC. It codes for CSVRRDEETQYF.

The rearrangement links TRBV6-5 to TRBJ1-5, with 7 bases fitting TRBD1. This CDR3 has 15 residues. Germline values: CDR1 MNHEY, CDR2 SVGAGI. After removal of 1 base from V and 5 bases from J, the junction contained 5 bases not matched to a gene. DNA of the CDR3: TGTGCCAGCAGTTACTACAGGGGACGAGATCAGCCCCAGCATTTT. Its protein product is CASSYYRGRDQPQHF.

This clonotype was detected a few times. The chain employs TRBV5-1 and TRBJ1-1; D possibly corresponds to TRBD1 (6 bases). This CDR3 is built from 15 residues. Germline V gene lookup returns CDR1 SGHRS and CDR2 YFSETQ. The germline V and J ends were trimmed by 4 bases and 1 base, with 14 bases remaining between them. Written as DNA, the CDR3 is TGCGCCAGCAGCCCGGGGACACCGAGGAACACTGAAGCTTTCTTT. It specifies CASSPGTPRNTEAFF.

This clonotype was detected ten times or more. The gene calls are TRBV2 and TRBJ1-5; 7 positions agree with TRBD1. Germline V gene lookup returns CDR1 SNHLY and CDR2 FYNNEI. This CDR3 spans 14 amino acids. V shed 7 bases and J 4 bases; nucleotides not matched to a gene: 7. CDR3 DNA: TGTGCCAGCATGGGGGACAGAGGGAATCAGCCCCAGCATTTT. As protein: CASMGDRGNQPQHF.

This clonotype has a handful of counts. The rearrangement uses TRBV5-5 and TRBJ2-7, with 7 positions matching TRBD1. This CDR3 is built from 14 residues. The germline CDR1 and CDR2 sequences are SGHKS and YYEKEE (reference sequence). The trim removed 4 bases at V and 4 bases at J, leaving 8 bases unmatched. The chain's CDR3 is CASSHTRGKYEQYF. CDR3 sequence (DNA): TGTGCCAGCAGCCACACCAGGGGGAAGTACGAGCAGTACTTC.

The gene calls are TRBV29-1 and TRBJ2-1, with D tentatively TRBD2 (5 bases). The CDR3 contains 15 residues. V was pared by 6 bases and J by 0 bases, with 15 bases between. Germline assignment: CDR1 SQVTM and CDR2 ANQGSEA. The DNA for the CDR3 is TGCAGCGTGCCGGACTCCCGGAGCTCCTACAATGAGCAGTTCTTC. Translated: CSVPDSRSSYNEQFF.